This paragraph covers one T cell receptor beta chain sequence. These data belong to a study of blood T cell repertoires in COVID-19. Study-wide background: Samples came from the United States, Italy and Spain, spanning acute and convalescent COVID-19. From T cells, B-cell-depleted T cells, or PBMCs came the material, which was cDNA or gDNA.

The Seattle patients joined while their infection was active and were tracked longitudinally afterward. CDR1 and CDR2 (germline): SGDLS, YYNGEE. Between the trimmed V and J ends, which lost 0 bases and 5 bases, there was a span of 18 bases. This CDR3 is built from 16 residues. Study processing details: By means of reference gene primer amplification, nucleated cell counts were estimated. The method was immunoSEQ multiplex PCR; TCRdb's version includes in-frame clones alone and lacks a portion of them. Clone size and the V and J calls come from that table; the DNA yielded D and trimming. This table holds some 60,000 clones, 60% to 85% found once.

The receptor was derived from a man aged 25-45 years with COVID-19, enrolled during active disease. V gene TRBV9 combines with J gene TRBJ2-7, with D maybe TRBD2 (5 bases). The sample consisted of peripheral blood. CDR3 loop: CASSVGLATPTHEQYF. The CDR3, as DNA: TGTGCCAGCAGCGTAGGGCTAGCCACCCCTACCCACGAGCAGTACTTC.